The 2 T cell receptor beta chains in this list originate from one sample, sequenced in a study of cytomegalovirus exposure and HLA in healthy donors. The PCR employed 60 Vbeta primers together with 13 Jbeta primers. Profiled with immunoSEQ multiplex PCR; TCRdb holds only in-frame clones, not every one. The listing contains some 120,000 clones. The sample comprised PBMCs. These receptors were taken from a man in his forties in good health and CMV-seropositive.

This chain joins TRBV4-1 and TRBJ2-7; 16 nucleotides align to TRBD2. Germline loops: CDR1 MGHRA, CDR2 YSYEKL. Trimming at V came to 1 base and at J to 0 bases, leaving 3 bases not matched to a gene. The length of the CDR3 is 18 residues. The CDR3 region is CASSQGGLAGGSSYEQYF. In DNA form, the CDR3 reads TGCGCCAGCAGCCAAGGGGGACTAGCGGGAGGGTCCTCCTACGAGCAGTACTTC.

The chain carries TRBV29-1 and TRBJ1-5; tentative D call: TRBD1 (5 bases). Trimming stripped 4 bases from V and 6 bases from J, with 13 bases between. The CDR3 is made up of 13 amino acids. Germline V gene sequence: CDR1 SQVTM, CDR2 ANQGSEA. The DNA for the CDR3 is TGCAGCGTTGTGGGGGTGGGGGGTCAGCCCCAGCATTTT. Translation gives CSVVGVGGQPQHF.